These 25 T cell receptor beta chains were sequenced from one sample in a study of technical replicates of blood from a handful of donors. Generated by immunoSEQ multiplex PCR, the TCRdb table keeps only in-frame clones and is missing some. The table has fewer than 95,000 clones, 85% to 95% seen once. Material for sequencing was T cells isolated from PBMCs. The receptor source for this set is a human donor in good health.

The gene calls are TRBV6-6 and TRBJ1-4; perhaps TRBD1 as D (5 bases). Trimming took 10 bases from V and 5 from J, leaving 11 bases between them. Germline V gene sequence: CDR1 MNHNY, CDR2 SVGAGI (reference sequence). The CDR3 has 12 residues. The CDR3 DNA follows: TGTGCCACTCTGGGGGGGAATGAAAAACTGTTTTTT. Translated: CATLGGNEKLFF.

J is TRBJ2-7 and V is TRBV6-1, with 10 positions matching TRBD1. There are 16 residues in the CDR3. V shed 3 bases, J shed 3 bases, and the junction held 8 bases outside the gene matches. Germline CDR1 and CDR2: MNHNS and SASEGT. The DNA for the CDR3 is TGTGCCAGCAGTGAGACGGGGACAGGGGCTGTCTACGAGCAGTACTTC. This translates into CASSETGTGAVYEQYF.

This chain connects TRBV20-1 to TRBJ1-1; D is unclear. Germline loops: CDR1 DFQATT, CDR2 SNEGSKA (reference sequence). The germline V and J ends were trimmed by 6 bases and 3 bases, with 8 bases remaining between them. This CDR3 contains 11 residues. The CDR3 nucleotides read TGCAGTGCCCTCGAGTACACTGAAGCTTTCTTT. Protein product: CSALEYTEAFF.

CDR3 coding DNA: TGTGCTAGTGGTTTGGAGCGGGACAGGGGGTTACTGGGTTATGGCTACACCTTC. This encodes CASGLERDRGLLGYGYTF. The chain joins TRBV12-5 to TRBJ1-2, with 11 positions matching TRBD1. Germline assignment: CDR1 LGHNT and CDR2 FRNRAP. V was clipped by 1 base and J by 5 bases; unmatched bases: 12. CDR3 length equals 18 residues. Full variable domain (outside the CDR3, taken from reference TRBV12-5 and TRBJ1-2): DARVTQTPRHKVTEMGQEVTMRCQPILGHNTVFWYRQTMMQGLELLAYFRNRAPLDDSGMPKDRFSAEMPDATLATLKIQPSEPRDSAVYFCASGLERDRGLLGYGYTFGSGTRLTVV.

V gene TRBV5-5 combines with J gene TRBJ2-3; 10 nucleotides align to TRBD1. Germline CDR1 SGHKS, CDR2 YYEKEE (reference sequence). The CDR3 spans 17 residues. The ends lost 1 base at V and 5 bases at J; junction bases unmatched: 10. The CDR3 DNA follows: TGTGCCAGCAGCTTGTTTGACAGGGGGCCCGGGGGAGATACGCAGTATTTT. Its protein is CASSLFDRGPGGDTQYF.

This clone was recorded once. This chain links TRBV5-1 with TRBJ1-1, with a tentative D call TRBD1 (6 bases). The ends were cut back, 4 bases at V and 5 bases at J, with 15 bases in the middle. CDR3 length: 14 residues. Germline V CDR1 and CDR2: SGHRS, YFSETQ. The CDR3 sequence is CASSNRDMGTEAFF. CDR3 bases: TGCGCCAGCAGCAACAGGGATATGGGTACTGAAGCTTTCTTT.

This chain joins TRBV28 and TRBJ2-7, with no clear D. Germline V gene data show CDR1 as MDHEN and CDR2 as SYDVKM. The CDR3 runs 11 residues. Trimming stripped 5 bases from V and 5 bases from J, with 7 bases between. CDR3 DNA sequence: TGTGCCAGCAGTGAGTCCGACGAGCAGTACTTC. Amino acids: CASSESDEQYF. The full variable domain, in which reference TRBV28 and TRBJ2-7 provide the parts outside the CDR3, is DVKVTQSSRYLVKRTGEKVFLECVQDMDHENMFWYRQDPGLGLRLIYFSYDVKMKEKGDIPEGYSVSREKKERFSLILESASTNQTSMYLCASSESDEQYFGPGTRLTVT.

The chain links TRBV4-1 to TRBJ1-5, with D perhaps matching TRBD1 (5 bases). This CDR3 has 18 residues. Trimming removed 0 bases from V and 1 base from J, with 16 bases in between. CDR1 is MGHRA and CDR2 is YSYEKL in the germline V gene. This CDR3 is CASSQDLAGLVSNQPQHF. Written as DNA, the CDR3 is TGCGCCAGCAGCCAAGATCTCGCAGGGCTGGTAAGCAATCAGCCCCAGCATTTT.

This clone was seen a handful of times. The chain couples TRBV9 to TRBJ2-3, with D possibly being TRBD2 (7 bases). Germline V CDR1 and CDR2: SGDLS, YYNGEE. CDR3 length equals 16 residues. V lost 0 bases and J 2 bases, leaving 13 bases between the germline ends. The CDR3 reads CASSVAWGGHTDTQYF. The DNA of the CDR3 is TGTGCCAGCAGCGTAGCGTGGGGGGGCCACACAGATACGCAGTATTTT. Looking up the rest from reference TRBV9 and TRBJ2-3 gives the full variable domain: DSGVTQTPKHLITATGQRVTLRCSPRSGDLSVYWYQQSLDQGLQFLIQYYNGEERAKGNILERFSAQQFPDLHSELNLSSLELGDSALYFCASSVAWGGHTDTQYFGPGTRLTVL.

The rearrangement joins TRBV10-1 to TRBJ2-7; 7 bases line up with TRBD1. Per the germline V gene, CDR1 is WNHNN and CDR2 is SYGVQD (reference sequence). The CDR3 runs 12 residues. Unmatched junction bases numbered 0, after V lost 4 bases and J lost 3 bases. The CDR3 region has the DNA TGCGCCAGCAGTGGGGACAGCTACGAGCAGTACTTC. Translating it yields CASSGDSYEQYF.

The chain joins TRBV18 to TRBJ2-7; 8 nucleotides align to TRBD1. The CDR3 is made up of 15 amino acids. Germline V gene lookup returns CDR1 KGHSH and CDR2 LQKENI. With V trimmed by 2 bases and J by 5 bases, 8 bases remained unmatched. The DNA of the CDR3 is TGTGCCAGCTCACCAGCCCGGGACAGGTTTCACGAGCAGTACTTC. It codes for CASSPARDRFHEQYF.

The CDR3 is CSARRGNEQFF. In nucleotides, the CDR3 is TGCAGTGCACGACGCGGCAATGAGCAGTTCTTC. The J gene is TRBJ2-1, the V gene TRBV20-1, with D hard to call. CDR3 length: 11 amino acids. Germline values: CDR1 DFQATT, CDR2 SNEGSKA (reference sequence). Trimming removed 6 bases at V and 6 bases at J, with 9 bases between.

J is TRBJ2-2 and V is TRBV5-1; unclear D gene. Germline V lookup: CDR1 SGHRS, CDR2 YFSETQ. Trimming pared 2 bases from V and 0 bases from J, leaving 2 bases between. This CDR3 region has 13 residues. This chain's CDR3 is CASSFANTGELFF. In nucleotides, the CDR3 is TGCGCCAGCAGCTTCGCGAACACCGGGGAGCTGTTTTTT.

The rearrangement links TRBV5-4 to TRBJ2-7, with unresolved D. The V end was cut by 1 base, the J end by 5 bases, with 10 bases between. The CDR3 is made up of 13 amino acids. CDR1 is SGHNT and CDR2 is YYREEE in the germline V gene (reference sequence). The CDR3 sequence: CASSLYSLDEQYF. The CDR3, as DNA: TGTGCCAGCAGCTTGTACTCGCTTGACGAGCAGTACTTC.

This chain uses TRBV29-1 with TRBJ2-1; 7 bases are a match to TRBD1. V lost 1 base to trimming and J lost 1 base; unmatched junction nucleotides: 13. The V gene's germline CDR1 is SQVTM and CDR2 ANQGSEA. This CDR3 has 18 residues. DNA of the CDR3: TGCAGCGTTGAAGTGAGGGGGCCGCTTAATAATTCCTACAATGAGCAGTTCTTC. It yields the protein CSVEVRGPLNNSYNEQFF.

This chain connects TRBV7-7 to TRBJ2-1; 16 bases line up with TRBD2. Germline V gives CDR1 SSHAT, CDR2 FNYEAQ (reference sequence). CDR3 length equals 18 residues. Trimming cost V 1 base and J 5 bases; bases outside gene matches: 5. The CDR3 here is CASSLGPGLAGGDNEQFF. The CDR3 nucleotides are TGTGCCAGCAGCTTAGGACCGGGACTAGCGGGAGGGGACAATGAGCAGTTCTTC.

This chain joins TRBV7-3 and TRBJ1-1, with a tentative D call TRBD1 (6 bases). Germline-derived CDR1 and CDR2 are SGHTA and FQGTGA. This CDR3 has 14 residues. V gave up 5 bases and J gave up 4 bases, with 14 bases separating them. The CDR3 here is CASSPGGGATEAFF. The CDR3 coding sequence is TGTGCCAGCAGCCCCGGTGGGGGGGCCACTGAAGCTTTCTTT.

The V and J genes are TRBV9 and TRBJ1-1; D is perhaps TRBD1 (5 bases). This CDR3 region has 13 residues. The germline gives CDR1 SGDLS, CDR2 YYNGEE. V shed 8 bases and J shed 5 bases, with 16 bases lying between them. The CDR3 nucleotides read TGTGCCAGTAACCCAGACGGGGGGACTGAAGCTTTCTTT. Amino acid sequence: CASNPDGGTEAFF.

The V gene is TRBV28, the J gene TRBJ1-3; 11 bases fit TRBD1. V lost 3 bases to trimming and J lost 2 bases; unmatched junction nucleotides: 6. Germline-derived CDR1 and CDR2 are MDHEN and SYDVKM. The CDR3 spans 17 residues. CDR3 loop: CASSFIGQGATGNTIYF. CDR3 nucleotide sequence: TGTGCCAGCAGTTTTATAGGACAGGGGGCGACTGGAAACACCATATATTTT.

The V and J genes are TRBV28 and TRBJ2-2; the match to TRBD2 covers 10 bases. The CDR3 consists of 17 residues. CDR1 MDHEN and CDR2 SYDVKM come from the germline V gene. V lost 1 base, J lost 5 bases, and 7 bases stayed unmatched. The CDR3 DNA follows: TGTGCCAGCAGTTTATCGGCTAGCGGGGGTGGGACCGGGGAGCTGTTTTTT. It is translated as CASSLSASGGGTGELFF.

The chain employs TRBV21-1 and TRBJ2-6; the listed D gene, TRBD1, was not tested against the DNA. TRBV21-1 is marked as a pseudogene. CDR3 size: 20 residues. The CDR3 region has the DNA TGTGCCAGCAGCCCGGAGGGACAGGTCCCTTCTTCTCCTGGGGCCAACGTCCTGACTTTC. Translating gives CASSPEGQVPSSPGANVLTF.

The gene calls are TRBV7-9 and TRBJ1-2; D may be TRBD1 (5 bases). Per germline, CDR1 SEHNR and CDR2 FQNEAQ (reference sequence). V lost 7 bases and J 4 bases, leaving 16 bases between the germline ends. CDR3 length equals 14 residues. The CDR3 is CASNRLEGVYGYTF. The CDR3 DNA is TGTGCCAGCAACCGCTTGGAAGGGGTCTATGGCTACACCTTC.

The V and J genes are TRBV27 and TRBJ2-7, with 9 positions matching TRBD1. The CDR3 consists of 16 residues. The germline CDR1 and CDR2 sequences are MNHEY and SMNVEV (reference sequence). The trim removed 4 bases at V and 2 bases at J, leaving 9 bases unmatched. The CDR3: CASSSPTGGVPYEQYF. CDR3 in DNA: TGTGCCAGCAGTTCTCCAACAGGGGGCGTCCCCTACGAGCAGTACTTC.

The chain is built from TRBV11-3 and TRBJ2-1, with 7 bases that match TRBD2. The CDR3 is 15 residues long. V gave up 6 bases and J gave up 8 bases; unmatched junction bases: 13. Germline-derived CDR1 and CDR2 are SGHNT and YENEEA. The CDR3 nucleotides are TGTGCCAGCAGACCCATGACCGGGAGCGGGGATGAGCAGTTCTTC. The encoded protein is CASRPMTGSGDEQFF.

DNA for the CDR3: TGTGCCAGCAGCCAAGACCGGGGACAGGGAAAGTACGAGCAGTACTTC. Residues: CASSQDRGQGKYEQYF. The gene calls are TRBV14 and TRBJ2-7, with 9 bases identical to TRBD1. With V trimmed by 0 bases and J by 4 bases, 7 bases remained unmatched. The CDR3 extends over 16 amino acids. Germline assignment: CDR1 SGHDN and CDR2 FVKESK.